This TCR beta chain was observed in a study of cytomegalovirus exposure and HLA in healthy donors. Broader study findings: A missense DCLRE1C variant was associated with V- and J-gene trimming of TCR beta chains in a later analysis, and an independent cohort replicated the association. Earlier results showed most TCR beta V segments being productive about 90% or about 30% of the time.

60 Vbeta and 13 Jbeta primers were used in PCR. The method was immunoSEQ multiplex PCR; TCRdb's version includes in-frame clones alone and lacks a portion of them. The table has about 210,000 clones, about four fifths seen once; the top ten hold 2.9%. The CDR3 is 14 amino acids. Germline V gene lookup returns CDR1 SGHDT and CDR2 YYEEEE. The V gene lost 0 bases and the J gene lost 4 bases, with 8 bases spanning the gap. Comment on this clone: Its specificity is not known.

The sequencing input was PBMCs. This TCR derives from a man under 40 in good health and CMV-seronegative. This rearrangement joins TRBV5-6 to TRBJ1-5; D gene uncertain. In DNA, the CDR3 is TGTGCCAGCAGCTTGGGACCGCGGAATCAGCCCCAGCATTTT. This encodes CASSLGPRNQPQHF.